The next 19 T cell receptor beta chains were all read from a single sample in a study of blood T cell repertoires in COVID-19. The method was immunoSEQ multiplex PCR; TCRdb's version includes in-frame clones alone and lacks a portion of them. The table records approximately 24,000 clones, 94% of them present only once. Sequences were obtained from peripheral blood. The receptors stem from a woman aged 50 to 60 with active COVID-19.

V usage is TRBV29-1 and J usage is TRBJ2-5, with 11 bases matching TRBD2. Germline lookup yields CDR1 SQVTM and CDR2 ANQGSEA. The V gene end was trimmed by 4 bases and the J gene end by 2 bases; junction bases not matched to a gene: 9. CDR3 length equals 16 residues. The chain's CDR3 is CSVAPLLAGGQETQYF. The DNA of the CDR3 is TGCAGCGTTGCCCCACTTTTAGCGGGGGGGCAAGAGACCCAGTACTTC.

The rearrangement links TRBV7-9 to TRBJ2-1, with D possibly matching TRBD1 (6 bases). V was pared by 2 bases and J by 9 bases, with 8 bases between. This CDR3 contains 12 residues. Looked up from germline, CDR1 is SEHNR and CDR2 is FQNEAQ (reference sequence). CDR3 amino acids: CASSLNRVEQFF. The CDR3 nucleotides are TGTGCCAGCAGCTTAAACAGGGTTGAGCAGTTCTTC.

The chain is built from TRBV24-1 and TRBJ2-7; 9 positions agree with TRBD2. The junction had 13 bases not matched to a gene; V was cut back by 2 bases and J by 3 bases. Germline assignment: CDR1 KGHDR and CDR2 SFDVKD. CDR3 length equals 18 residues. The CDR3 DNA reads as TGTGCCACCAGTGATTCCACCCGGGGGGCTAGCGGGATCTACGAGCAGTACTTC. As protein: CATSDSTRGASGIYEQYF.

The gene calls are TRBV9 and TRBJ1-6, with D unclear. Germline V CDR1 and CDR2: SGDLS, YYNGEE. V dropped 2 bases and J dropped 8 bases, with 8 bases sitting between them. The CDR3 extends over 13 amino acids. The CDR3, as DNA: TGTGCCAGCAGCGTTGCGGCAGATTCACCCCTCCACTTT. As protein: CASSVAADSPLHF.

The chain couples TRBV5-1 to TRBJ2-1, with TRBD1 matching 9 bases. The CDR3 spans 16 residues. Germline CDR1 is SGHRS and CDR2 is YFSETQ. V lost 1 base to trimming and J lost 7 bases; unmatched junction nucleotides: 9. CDR3 protein: CASSLTPGTGRNEQFF. As DNA, the CDR3 is TGCGCCAGCAGCTTGACCCCCGGGACAGGGCGGAATGAGCAGTTCTTC.

The CDR3 sequence is CASSLGGQGGETQYF. The CDR3 DNA follows: TGTGCCAGCAGCTTGGGGGGACAGGGCGGGGAGACCCAGTACTTC. V gene TRBV5-4 combines with J gene TRBJ2-5; 9 positions match TRBD1. Germline V gene data show CDR1 as SGHNT and CDR2 as YYREEE (reference sequence). Unmatched junction bases numbered 5, after V lost 0 bases and J lost 5 bases. The CDR3 contains 15 residues.

The genes are TRBV10-3 and TRBJ1-3; 7 bases match TRBD1. Germline lookup yields CDR1 ENHRY and CDR2 SYGVKD. The CDR3 consists of 15 residues. The trim removed 6 bases at V and 0 bases at J, leaving 5 bases unmatched. Written as DNA, the CDR3 is TGTGCCATCAGCGGAGCAGGGGGCTCTGGAAACACCATATATTTT. Residues: CAISGAGGSGNTIYF.

The chain recombines TRBV28 with TRBJ1-1; D unclear. Trimming left V 6 bases short and J 3 bases short, with 8 bases between. The V gene's germline CDR1 is MDHEN and CDR2 SYDVKM. CDR3 length equals 12 residues. The CDR3 coding sequence is TGTGCCAGCAGCGAGCGGGACACTGAAGCTTTCTTT. It codes for CASSERDTEAFF.

The genes are TRBV27 and TRBJ2-7; 7 nucleotides match TRBD2. The CDR3 has 15 amino acids. Trimming cost V 6 bases and J 1 base; bases outside gene matches: 9. CDR1 MNHEY and CDR2 SMNVEV come from the germline V gene (reference sequence). The CDR3 DNA is TGTGCCAGCAGCCGCTCCGAAGCGGGGTCCTACGAGCAGTACTTC. The encoded protein is CASSRSEAGSYEQYF.

The chain carries TRBV18 and TRBJ2-7; TRBD1 is a possible D gene (6 bases). Trimming pared 3 bases from V and 2 bases from J, leaving 11 bases between. Per the germline V gene, CDR1 is KGHSH and CDR2 is LQKENI. The length of the CDR3 is 14 residues. CDR3 coding DNA: TGTGCCAGCTCACCGCCAGGGGTACCCTACGAGCAGTACGTC. The encoded protein is CASSPPGVPYEQYV.

The rearrangement joins TRBV6-5 to TRBJ1-4, with D unresolved. CDR1 and CDR2 (germline): MNHEY, SVGAGI. The CDR3 is 13 amino acids. V lost 5 bases and J 0 bases, leaving 4 bases between the germline ends. The CDR3 sequence is CASSPSTNEKLFF. The CDR3, as DNA: TGTGCCAGCAGTCCCTCAACTAATGAAAAACTGTTTTTT.

The chain couples TRBV5-1 to TRBJ1-2; the match to TRBD1 covers 7 bases. V lost 4 bases, J lost 3 bases, and 6 bases stayed unmatched. The germline CDR1 and CDR2 sequences are SGHRS and YFSETQ. The CDR3 length is 14 residues. The CDR3 sequence is CASSIQGQDYGYTF. Here the CDR3 DNA reads TGCGCCAGCAGCATACAGGGGCAAGACTATGGCTACACCTTC.

The V gene is TRBV3-1 (or the pseudogene TRBV3-2), the J gene TRBJ2-1; D perhaps matches TRBD1 (6 bases). Trimming cost V 3 bases and J 8 bases, with 17 bases left between them. In germline, CDR1 is LGHDT, CDR2 YNNKEL (reference sequence). The CDR3 has 15 residues. The CDR3 bases are TGTGCCAGCAGCCAGGCACAGGGCGAATGGGATGAGCAGTTCTTC. This sequence encodes CASSQAQGEWDEQFF.

Only one count was recorded for this clone. V usage is TRBV24-1 and J usage is TRBJ2-7, with TRBD2 matching over 13 bases. CDR1 and CDR2 (germline): KGHDR, SFDVKD. The CDR3 extends over 15 amino acids. V was clipped by 4 bases and J by 6 bases; unmatched bases: 5. CDR3 residues: CATSDPGTSGTEQYF. The CDR3 DNA reads as TGTGCCACCAGTGACCCCGGGACTAGCGGGACCGAGCAGTACTTC.

J is TRBJ1-3 and V is TRBV5-1; no clear D. The germline V gene encodes CDR1 SGHRS and CDR2 YFSETQ. The CDR3 covers 14 residues. Trimming took 3 bases from V and 11 from J, leaving 18 bases between them. The CDR3 reads CASSSSAPPGAIYF. The CDR3 DNA follows: TGCGCCAGCAGCTCGAGTGCCCCTCCGGGAGCCATATATTTT.

The chain recombines TRBV19 with TRBJ2-3; 9 bases map to TRBD2. The trim removed 6 bases at V and 1 base at J, leaving 8 bases unmatched. Germline CDR1 and CDR2: LNHDA and SQIVND (reference sequence). CDR3 length equals 16 residues. As DNA, the CDR3 is TGTGCCAGTAGCCCCGTGCGGACTAGCGGCACAGATACGCAGTATTTT. This encodes CASSPVRTSGTDTQYF.

CDR3 sequence: CASSLAGGELFF. The CDR3 DNA is TGCGCCAGCAGCTTGGCCGGTGGGGAGCTGTTTTTT. This rearrangement joins TRBV5-1 to TRBJ2-2; D is undetermined. Germline values: CDR1 SGHRS, CDR2 YFSETQ. Trimming removed 0 bases at V and 8 bases at J, with 5 bases between. CDR3 length: 12 residues.

This chain connects TRBV10-3 to TRBJ1-1, with D tentatively TRBD1 (6 bases). The CDR3 has 13 amino acids. Germline CDR1 is ENHRY and CDR2 is SYGVKD. Trimming removed 5 bases from V and 4 bases from J, with 11 bases in between. CDR3 bases: TGTGCCATCAGTAGAACAGGGCCCACTGAAGCTTTCTTT. Encoded protein: CAISRTGPTEAFF.

This clone was seen only once. The chain employs TRBV19 and TRBJ2-7; D is perhaps TRBD2 (6 bases). Trimming removed 6 bases at V and 2 bases at J, with 14 bases between. This CDR3 spans 14 amino acids. The germline CDR1 and CDR2 sequences are LNHDA and SQIVND (reference sequence). The CDR3, as DNA: TGTGCCAGTAGGTCCCGGGACTCGGCCTACGAGCAGTACTTC. Protein: CASRSRDSAYEQYF.